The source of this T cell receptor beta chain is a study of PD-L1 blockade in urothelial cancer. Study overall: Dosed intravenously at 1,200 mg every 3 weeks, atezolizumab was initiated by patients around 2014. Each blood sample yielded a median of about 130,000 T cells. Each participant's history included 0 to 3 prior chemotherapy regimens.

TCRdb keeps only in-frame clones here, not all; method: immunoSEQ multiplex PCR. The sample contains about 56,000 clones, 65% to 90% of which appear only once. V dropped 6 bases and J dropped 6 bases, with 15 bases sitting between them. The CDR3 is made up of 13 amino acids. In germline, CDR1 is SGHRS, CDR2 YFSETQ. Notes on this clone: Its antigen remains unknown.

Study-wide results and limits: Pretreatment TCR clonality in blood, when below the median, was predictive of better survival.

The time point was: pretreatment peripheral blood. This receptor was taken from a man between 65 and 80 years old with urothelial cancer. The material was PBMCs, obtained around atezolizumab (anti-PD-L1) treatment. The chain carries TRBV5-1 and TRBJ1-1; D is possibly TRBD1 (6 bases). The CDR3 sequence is CASNYDRRSEAFF. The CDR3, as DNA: TGCGCCAGCAACTACGACAGGAGGTCTGAAGCTTTCTTT.